This T cell receptor (beta chain) was identified in a study of blood T cell repertoires in COVID-19. Looking at the study overall: Collection of acute and convalescent COVID-19 samples took place in the United States, Italy and Spain.

CDR1 SGDLS and CDR2 YYNGEE come from the germline V gene. The CDR3 has 13 amino acids. V lost 4 bases to trimming and J lost 1 base, with 7 bases between them. Clones were sequenced by immunoSEQ multiplex PCR, and TCRdb holds only the in-frame ones, with some missing. Among 50,000 to 65,000 clones listed, roughly nine tenths were seen once. The sample was peripheral blood. This rearrangement joins TRBV9 to TRBJ2-3; D not resolved. This clonotype was sampled from a man aged 60-69 years with active COVID-19. This CDR3 is CASSLLGTDTQYF. CDR3 nucleotides: TGTGCCAGCAGCCTCCTAGGCACAGATACGCAGTATTTT.